This section outlines one T cell receptor (beta chain) sequence together with its context. Its antigen is not known. The data were taken from a study of T cell responses to AZD1222 COVID-19 vaccine. Study-level findings and limits: Receipt of two AZD1222 doses was followed by a rise in Spike-specific TCR breadth and depth. Donors were mostly white British, more females; clonal diversity possibly underestimated.

Germline loops: CDR1 SQVTM, CDR2 ANQGSEA. The CDR3 covers 12 residues. With V trimmed by 7 bases and J by 7 bases, 2 bases remained unmatched. Profiled with immunoSEQ multiplex PCR; TCRdb holds only in-frame clones, not every one. The data contain about 150,000 clones, approximately 83% of them singletons. This sequence was found in an adult in good health. The starting material was peripheral blood, obtained on day 0 of AZD1222 vaccination. J is TRBJ1-4 and V is TRBV29-1; 11 nucleotides match TRBD1. In DNA form, the CDR3 reads TGCAGCGGGGGACAGGGGGTTGAAAAACTGTTTTTT. Residues: CSGGQGVEKLFF. The complete variable domain, with remaining parts taken from reference TRBV29-1 and TRBJ1-4, reads SAVISQKPSRDICQRGTSLTIQCQVDSQVTMMFWYRQQPGQSLTLIATANQGSEATYESGFVIDKFPISRPNLTFSTLTVSNMSPEDSSIYLCSGGQGVEKLFFGSGTQLSVL.